The T cell receptor beta chain described here comes from a study of monozygotic twins with cystic fibrosis. This table comes from immunoSEQ multiplex PCR, and its TCRdb copy is limited to in-frame clones, with some not included. Among some 14,000 clones listed, 80% to 95% were seen once. This TCR came from a girl aged 2-10 years with cystic fibrosis. Specimen: blood.

CDR3 DNA: TGTGCCAGCAGCCCCCTAAGAGGGGCAAGCACTGAAGCTTTCTTT. As protein: CASSPLRGASTEAFF. The gene calls are TRBV7-7 and TRBJ1-1; weak D call: TRBD1 (5 bases). Trimming took off 5 bases at V and 4 bases at J, with 17 bases between the two ends. Germline V gives CDR1 SSHAT, CDR2 FNYEAQ (reference sequence). The CDR3 loop spans 15 amino acids.